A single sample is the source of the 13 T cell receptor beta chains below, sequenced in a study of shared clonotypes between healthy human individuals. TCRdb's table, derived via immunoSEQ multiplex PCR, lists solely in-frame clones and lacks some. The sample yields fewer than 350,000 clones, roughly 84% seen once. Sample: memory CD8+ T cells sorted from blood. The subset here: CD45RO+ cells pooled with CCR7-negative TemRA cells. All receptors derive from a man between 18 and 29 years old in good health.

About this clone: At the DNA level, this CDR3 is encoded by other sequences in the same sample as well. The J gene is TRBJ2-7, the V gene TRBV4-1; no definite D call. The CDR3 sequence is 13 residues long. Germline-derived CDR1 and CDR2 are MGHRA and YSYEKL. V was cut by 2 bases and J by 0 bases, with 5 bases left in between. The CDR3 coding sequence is TGCGCCAGCAGCCAAAGGGCCTCCTACGAGCAGTACTTC. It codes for CASSQRASYEQYF.

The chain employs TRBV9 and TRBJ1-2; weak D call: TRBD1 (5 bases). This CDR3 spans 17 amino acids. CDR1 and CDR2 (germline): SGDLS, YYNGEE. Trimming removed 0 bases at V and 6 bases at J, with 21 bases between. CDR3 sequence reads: CASSVGPGQGLVDGYTF. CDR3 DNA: TGTGCCAGCAGCGTAGGTCCTGGGCAGGGCTTAGTGGATGGCTACACCTTC.

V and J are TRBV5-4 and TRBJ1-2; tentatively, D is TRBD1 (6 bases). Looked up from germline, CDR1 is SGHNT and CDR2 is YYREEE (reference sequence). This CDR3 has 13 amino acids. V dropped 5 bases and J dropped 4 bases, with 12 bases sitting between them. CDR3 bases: TGTGCCAGCAGGGACAGCGCCTCCTATGGCTACACCTTC. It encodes CASRDSASYGYTF.

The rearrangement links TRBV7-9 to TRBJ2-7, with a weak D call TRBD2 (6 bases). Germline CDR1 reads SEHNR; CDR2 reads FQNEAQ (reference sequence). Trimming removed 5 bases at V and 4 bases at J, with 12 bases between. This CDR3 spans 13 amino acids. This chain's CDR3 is CASSPTEGYEQYF. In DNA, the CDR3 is TGTGCCAGCAGCCCAACGGAGGGTTACGAGCAGTACTTC.

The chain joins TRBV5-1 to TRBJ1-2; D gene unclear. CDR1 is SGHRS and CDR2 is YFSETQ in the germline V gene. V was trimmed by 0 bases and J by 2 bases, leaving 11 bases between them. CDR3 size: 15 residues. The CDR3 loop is CASSLEAGDNYGYTF. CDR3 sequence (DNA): TGCGCCAGCAGCTTGGAGGCGGGCGACAACTATGGCTACACCTTC. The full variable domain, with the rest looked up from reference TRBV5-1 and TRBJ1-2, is KAGVTQTPRYLIKTRGQQVTLSCSPISGHRSVSWYQQTPGQGLQFLFEYFSETQRNKGNFPGRFSGRQFSNSRSEMNVSTLELGDSALYLCASSLEAGDNYGYTFGSGTRLTVV.

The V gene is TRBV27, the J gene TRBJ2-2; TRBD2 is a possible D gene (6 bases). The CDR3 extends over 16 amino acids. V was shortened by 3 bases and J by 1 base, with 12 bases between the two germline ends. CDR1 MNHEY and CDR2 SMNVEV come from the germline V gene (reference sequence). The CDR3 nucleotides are TGTGCCAGCAGTTTTTTCGGGACTCTGAACACCGGGGAGCTGTTTTTT. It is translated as CASSFFGTLNTGELFF.

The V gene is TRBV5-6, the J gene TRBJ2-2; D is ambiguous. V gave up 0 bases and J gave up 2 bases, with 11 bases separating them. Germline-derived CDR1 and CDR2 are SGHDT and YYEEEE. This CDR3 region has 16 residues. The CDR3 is CASSLGTRTNTGELFF. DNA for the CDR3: TGTGCCAGCAGCTTGGGGACCAGAACTAACACCGGGGAGCTGTTTTTT.

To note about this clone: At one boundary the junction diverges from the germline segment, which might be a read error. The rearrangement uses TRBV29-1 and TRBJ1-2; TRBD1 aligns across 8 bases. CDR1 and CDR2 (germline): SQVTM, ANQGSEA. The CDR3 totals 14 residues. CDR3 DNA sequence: TGCAGCGTCGAAGTGATGGACAGGGAGTGGGGCTACACCTTC. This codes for CSVEVMDREWGYTF.

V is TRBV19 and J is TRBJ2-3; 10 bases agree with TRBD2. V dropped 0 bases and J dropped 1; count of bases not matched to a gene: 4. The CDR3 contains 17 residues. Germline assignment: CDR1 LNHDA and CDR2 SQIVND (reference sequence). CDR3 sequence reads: CASSIDLLAGGTDTQYF. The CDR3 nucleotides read TGTGCCAGTAGTATAGATCTGCTAGCGGGGGGCACAGATACGCAGTATTTT.

For the CDR3, the DNA is TGTGCCAGCAGCAATAGACTACAATTCTACGAGCAGTACTTC. This gives the protein CASSNRLQFYEQYF. The chain is built from TRBV13 and TRBJ2-7; D is perhaps TRBD2 (5 bases). This CDR3 comprises 14 residues. Deletions cut 5 bases from V and 3 bases from J, with 14 bases between. Per the germline V gene, CDR1 is PRHDT and CDR2 is FYEKMQ (reference sequence). Combining the CDR3 with reference TRBV13 and TRBJ2-7 gives the whole variable domain AAGVIQSPRHLIKEKRETATLKCYPIPRHDTVYWYQQGPGQDPQFLISFYEKMQSDKGSIPDRFSAQQFSDYHSELNMSSLELGDSALYFCASSNRLQFYEQYFGPGTRLTVT.

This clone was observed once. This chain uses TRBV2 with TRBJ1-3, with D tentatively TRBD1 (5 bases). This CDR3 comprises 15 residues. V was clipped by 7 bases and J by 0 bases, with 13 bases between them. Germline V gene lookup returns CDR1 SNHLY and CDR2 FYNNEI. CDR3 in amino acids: CASIPQGSSGNTIYF. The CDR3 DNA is TGTGCCAGCATTCCCCAGGGCAGCTCTGGAAACACCATATATTTT.

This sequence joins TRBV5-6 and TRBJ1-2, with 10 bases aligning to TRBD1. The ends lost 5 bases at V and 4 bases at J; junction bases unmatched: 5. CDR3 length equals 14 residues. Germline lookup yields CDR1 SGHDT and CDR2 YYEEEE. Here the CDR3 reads CASSDRGLFYGYTF. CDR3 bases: TGTGCCAGCAGTGACAGGGGGCTTTTCTATGGCTACACCTTC.

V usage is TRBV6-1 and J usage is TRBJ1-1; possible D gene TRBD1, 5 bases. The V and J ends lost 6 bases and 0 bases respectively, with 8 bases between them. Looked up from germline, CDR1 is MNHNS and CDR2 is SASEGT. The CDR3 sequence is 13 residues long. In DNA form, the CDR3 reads TGTGCCAGCAGAGGGACGTTGAACACTGAAGCTTTCTTT. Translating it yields CASRGTLNTEAFF.